Shown below are 31 T cell receptor beta chains from a single sample sequenced in a study of cytomegalovirus exposure and HLA in healthy donors. The PCR made use of 60 Vbeta and 13 Jbeta primers. Clones were read by immunoSEQ multiplex PCR, and TCRdb kept only the in-frame ones, dropping some. This table holds over 150,000 clones, 70% to 80% found once. Sequenced sample: PBMCs. Receptors originate from a man in his forties in good health and CMV-seronegative.

The genes are TRBV5-1 and TRBJ2-7; D gene unclear. Germline CDR1 SGHRS, CDR2 YFSETQ. V lost 3 bases, J lost 0 bases, and 7 bases lay in between. The CDR3 loop spans 13 amino acids. The CDR3 protein is CASSSLSSYEQYF. In DNA, the CDR3 is TGCGCCAGCAGCTCACTAAGCTCCTACGAGCAGTACTTC.

The chain recombines TRBV27 with TRBJ2-1, with 7 bases fitting TRBD1. V lost 5 bases, J lost 7 bases, and 8 bases stayed unmatched. The CDR3 has 14 amino acids. Germline V gives CDR1 MNHEY, CDR2 SMNVEV (reference sequence). Here the CDR3 reads CASSAMTGKNEQFF. DNA for the CDR3: TGTGCCAGCAGTGCGATGACAGGGAAAAATGAGCAGTTCTTC.

The chain has TRBV6-5 and TRBJ1-1; no reliable D call. Germline lookup yields CDR1 MNHEY and CDR2 SVGAGI. The CDR3 sequence is 15 residues long. V lost 8 bases and J lost 0, with 16 bases in between. The CDR3 reads CASLTVGRLNTEAFF. The CDR3 region has the DNA TGTGCCAGCCTCACAGTTGGGCGTTTGAACACTGAAGCTTTCTTT.

The chain joins TRBV28 to TRBJ2-4; D is undetermined. The germline gives CDR1 MDHEN, CDR2 SYDVKM. V lost 2 bases and J lost 2, with 7 bases in between. The CDR3 runs to 14 residues. The CDR3 DNA is TGTGCCAGCAGTTTACCGGGTTCCAAAAACATTCAGTACTTC. It encodes CASSLPGSKNIQYF. The complete variable domain, with remaining parts taken from reference TRBV28 and TRBJ2-4, reads DVKVTQSSRYLVKRTGEKVFLECVQDMDHENMFWYRQDPGLGLRLIYFSYDVKMKEKGDIPEGYSVSREKKERFSLILESASTNQTSMYLCASSLPGSKNIQYFGAGTRLSVL.

The chain employs TRBV7-8 and TRBJ2-5, with 8 bases fitting TRBD2. CDR3 size: 17 residues. Germline CDR1 and CDR2: SGHVS and FQNEAQ. Trimming took 3 bases from V and 1 from J; bases not matched to a gene: 10. CDR3 region: CASSLGGGGSVQETQYF. The CDR3, as DNA: TGTGCCAGCAGCTTGGGGGGCGGGGGGTCCGTCCAAGAGACCCAGTACTTC.

This chain connects TRBV29-1 to TRBJ1-3, with no clear D. The CDR3 totals 14 residues. Germline CDR1 SQVTM, CDR2 ANQGSEA. V gave up 7 bases and J gave up 0 bases, with 13 bases separating them. CDR3 coding DNA: TGCAGCGGAATACTGAACCACTCTGGAAACACCATATATTTT. The encoded protein is CSGILNHSGNTIYF.

The chain combines TRBV28 with TRBJ1-5; D gene unclear. CDR1 and CDR2 (germline): MDHEN, SYDVKM. CDR3 length: 18 residues. V lost 3 bases and J 0 bases, leaving 18 bases between the germline ends. The CDR3 bases are TGTGCCAGCAGTTTTTTGCTGGGCGCGGGGAGTAGCAATCAGCCCCAGCATTTT. Residues: CASSFLLGAGSSNQPQHF.

The rearrangement links TRBV4-1 to TRBJ1-2; D is perhaps TRBD1 (5 bases). Trimming removed 0 bases from V and 4 bases from J, with 15 bases in between. Germline-derived CDR1 and CDR2 are MGHRA and YSYEKL. This CDR3 has 16 residues. This chain's CDR3 is CASSQDRNRGRYGYTF. The CDR3 bases are TGCGCCAGCAGCCAAGATCGGAATAGGGGTCGCTATGGCTACACCTTC.

This clone has a handful of counts. The V gene is TRBV29-1, the J gene TRBJ2-7; 8 bases map to TRBD1. The CDR3 totals 13 residues. Germline V lookup: CDR1 SQVTM, CDR2 ANQGSEA. The V segment lost 8 bases and the J segment 3 bases; nucleotides outside the gene matches: 9. CDR3 amino acids: CSIRDRRNYEQYF. Written as DNA, the CDR3 is TGCAGCATAAGGGACAGGAGAAACTACGAGCAGTACTTC.

The V call is TRBV9, the J call TRBJ1-1; TRBD1 is a possible D gene (6 bases). Germline CDR1 is SGDLS and CDR2 is YYNGEE. V lost 0 bases, J lost 3 bases, and 15 bases lay in between. The CDR3 consists of 16 residues. The CDR3 spells CASSVEAGAEYTEAFF. In DNA form, the CDR3 reads TGTGCCAGCAGCGTAGAAGCGGGGGCTGAGTACACTGAAGCTTTCTTT.

The rearrangement links TRBV9 to TRBJ2-7, with TRBD1 matching over 12 bases. CDR3 length equals 14 residues. After removal of 4 bases from V and 4 bases from J, the junction contained 3 bases not matched to a gene. Germline loops: CDR1 SGDLS, CDR2 YYNGEE. CDR3: CASSPGQGAYEQYF. The CDR3, as DNA: TGTGCCAGCAGCCCGGGACAGGGGGCTTACGAGCAGTACTTC.

The sample holds a few counts of this clone. The V and J genes are TRBV27 and TRBJ2-3, with a tentative D call TRBD2 (6 bases). Germline V gives CDR1 MNHEY, CDR2 SMNVEV (reference sequence). Between the trimmed V and J ends, which lost 7 bases and 7 bases, there was a span of 18 bases. This CDR3 contains 14 residues. Here the CDR3 reads CASISGDFWNTQYF. As DNA, the CDR3 is TGTGCCAGCATCTCGGGGGACTTTTGGAATACGCAGTATTTT.

The chain is built from TRBV6-6 and TRBJ2-1; 7 bases are a match to TRBD1. CDR1 and CDR2 (germline): MNHNY, SVGAGI (reference sequence). The CDR3 extends over 15 amino acids. The ends lost 6 bases at V and 1 base at J; junction bases unmatched: 6. The DNA for the CDR3 is TGTGCCAGCAGCCCCGACAGGGTTTCCTACAATGAGCAGTTCTTC. Its protein product is CASSPDRVSYNEQFF.

This clone has a handful of counts. The rearrangement links TRBV15 to TRBJ1-3, with no clear D. V lost 5 bases to trimming and J lost 0 bases, with 11 bases between them. The CDR3 is 15 residues long. Germline-derived CDR1 and CDR2 are LNHNV and YYDKDF (reference sequence). The CDR3: CATSAHLSSGNTIYF. The CDR3 DNA follows: TGTGCCACCAGCGCCCACCTGAGCTCTGGAAACACCATATATTTT.

The rearrangement links TRBV2 to TRBJ2-1, with 7 bases identical to TRBD2. There are 12 residues in the CDR3. The germline V gene has CDR1 SNHLY and CDR2 FYNNEI. The V gene end was trimmed by 6 bases and the J gene end by 10 bases; junction bases not matched to a gene: 6. The CDR3 loop is CASRQLAIEQFF. CDR3 nucleotides: TGTGCCAGCAGACAACTAGCGATCGAGCAGTTCTTC.

This clone was picked up a small number of times. The genes are TRBV7-2 and TRBJ2-2, with TRBD2 matching 9 bases. The CDR3 contains 14 residues. Germline CDR1 is SGHTA and CDR2 is FQGNSA. The V segment lost 8 bases and the J segment 5 bases; nucleotides outside the gene matches: 6. The CDR3 bases are TGTGCCAGCTCGGCGGGAGGGCCGACCGGGGAGCTGTTTTTT. Its translation: CASSAGGPTGELFF.

This clone came up a few times. The V call is TRBV5-6, the J call TRBJ2-1; 7 bases are a match to TRBD2. Germline V CDR1 and CDR2: SGHDT, YYEEEE. Trimming took 0 bases from V and 0 from J; bases not matched to a gene: 3. CDR3 length: 16 residues. The CDR3: CASSLGGGASYNEQFF. CDR3 DNA: TGTGCCAGCAGCTTGGGGGGGGGTGCCTCCTACAATGAGCAGTTCTTC.

This clone was observed a handful of times. The V and J genes are TRBV5-4 and TRBJ2-2; 13 nucleotides align to TRBD2. Germline V lookup: CDR1 SGHNT, CDR2 YYREEE (reference sequence). The trim removed 4 bases at V and 4 bases at J, leaving 7 bases unmatched. The CDR3 contains 17 residues. The CDR3 reads CASSQGLAGVSTGELFF. DNA of the CDR3: TGTGCCAGCAGCCAAGGACTAGCGGGAGTTAGCACCGGGGAGCTGTTTTTT.

This chain uses TRBV18 with TRBJ2-5; D gene uncertain. This CDR3 region has 13 residues. Germline V gene lookup returns CDR1 KGHSH and CDR2 LQKENI. Trimming pared 2 bases from V and 4 bases from J, leaving 8 bases between. CDR3 DNA sequence: TGTGCCAGCTCACCAGGGCGAATAGAGACCCAGTACTTC. This gives the protein CASSPGRIETQYF.

The chain is built from TRBV29-1 and TRBJ2-1; 11 bases are shared with TRBD1. Looked up from germline, CDR1 is SQVTM and CDR2 is ANQGSEA. The CDR3 has 16 residues. The J segment lost 4 bases and the V segment lost 3 bases, leaving 8 bases of the junction unmatched. The CDR3 sequence: CSVEGGTGGQYNEQFF. In DNA, the CDR3 is TGCAGCGTTGAGGGAGGGACAGGGGGACAATACAATGAGCAGTTCTTC.

The gene calls are TRBV5-1 and TRBJ1-2, with TRBD1 matching 9 bases. Germline V CDR1 and CDR2: SGHRS, YFSETQ. V lost 2 bases, J lost 3 bases, and 8 bases stayed unmatched. The CDR3 is 16 amino acids. The CDR3 here is CASSFAQGAYDYGYTF. The CDR3 region has the DNA TGCGCCAGCAGCTTTGCACAGGGGGCGTATGACTATGGCTACACCTTC.

This clone has a handful of counts. The chain joins TRBV28 to TRBJ2-5; 8 bases agree with TRBD1. Germline CDR1 and CDR2: MDHEN and SYDVKM. J was trimmed by 4 bases and V by 8 bases; bases with no gene match: 15. The length of the CDR3 is 16 residues. DNA of the CDR3: TGTGCCAGCGCACCGTCGGGCCAGGGGGCGCGAGAGACCCAGTACTTC. It codes for CASAPSGQGARETQYF.

The chain links TRBV10-3 to TRBJ2-3, with 8 positions matching TRBD2. The length of the CDR3 is 15 residues. Germline V gene data show CDR1 as ENHRY and CDR2 as SYGVKD. The trim removed 4 bases at V and 6 bases at J, leaving 9 bases unmatched. In DNA form, the CDR3 reads TGTGCCATCAGTGTAGGGACTAGTTCTGGGGATACGCAGTATTTT. Its protein product is CAISVGTSSGDTQYF.

The chain uses TRBV11-2 and TRBJ2-5, with D hard to call. CDR3 length equals 14 residues. V was cut by 2 bases and J by 2 bases, with 9 bases left in between. Per germline, CDR1 SGHAT and CDR2 FQNNGV. Written as DNA, the CDR3 is TGTGCCAGCAGCTTATCACTGATACAAGAGACCCAGTACTTC. Protein product: CASSLSLIQETQYF.

The J gene is TRBJ1-5, the V gene TRBV19, with 9 nucleotides matching TRBD1. Germline CDR1 and CDR2: LNHDA and SQIVND (reference sequence). Losses at the gene ends were 4 bases for V and 1 base for J; bases not matched to a gene: 5. This CDR3 is 16 amino acids long. The CDR3 region has the DNA TGTGCCAGTAGTACCACACAGGGGGCAAGCAATCAGCCCCAGCATTTT. It translates to CASSTTQGASNQPQHF.

Here the CDR3 DNA reads TGCAGCGTTGAAGGCCTAGTGGGTGAGCAGTTCTTC. It translates to CSVEGLVGEQFF. V is TRBV29-1 and J is TRBJ2-1; D uncertain. Trimming removed 1 base from V and 9 bases from J, with 10 bases in between. This CDR3 is 12 amino acids long. Germline CDR1 SQVTM, CDR2 ANQGSEA.

This chain joins TRBV5-1 and TRBJ2-7, with a tentative D call TRBD2 (7 bases). Germline CDR1 and CDR2: SGHRS and YFSETQ. The CDR3 extends over 16 amino acids. V gave up 3 bases and J gave up 2 bases, with 18 bases separating them. CDR3 coding DNA: TGCGCCAGCAGCTCGGGAGGACAGAGGGTAACCTACGAGCAGTACTTC. Residues: CASSSGGQRVTYEQYF. Full variable domain (rest looked up from reference TRBV5-1 and TRBJ2-7): KAGVTQTPRYLIKTRGQQVTLSCSPISGHRSVSWYQQTPGQGLQFLFEYFSETQRNKGNFPGRFSGRQFSNSRSEMNVSTLELGDSALYLCASSSGGQRVTYEQYFGPGTRLTVT.

The chain links TRBV18 to TRBJ1-3; weak D call: TRBD1 (6 bases). This CDR3 is 16 amino acids long. Germline V gene lookup returns CDR1 KGHSH and CDR2 LQKENI. The V end was cut by 3 bases, the J end by 0 bases, with 12 bases between. CDR3 in amino acids: CASSPGTTNSGNTIYF. Written as DNA, the CDR3 is TGTGCCAGCTCACCGGGGACAACCAACTCTGGAAACACCATATATTTT. The full variable domain, completed using reference TRBV18 and TRBJ1-3, is NAGVMQNPRHLVRRRGQEARLRCSPMKGHSHVYWYRQLPEEGLKFMVYLQKENIIDESGMPKERFSAEFPKEGPSILRIQQVVRGDSAAYFCASSPGTTNSGNTIYFGEGSWLTVV.

The genes are TRBV27 and TRBJ2-1; the D gene is possibly TRBD2 (6 bases). V lost 6 bases and J lost 6, with 15 bases in between. Looked up from germline, CDR1 is MNHEY and CDR2 is SMNVEV (reference sequence). The CDR3 is 14 residues long. This CDR3 reads CASRTIRESNEQFF. The CDR3 DNA reads as TGTGCCAGCAGGACCATCCGGGAGAGCAATGAGCAGTTCTTC.

The chain combines TRBV9 with TRBJ1-1, with D unclear. CDR1 and CDR2 (germline): SGDLS, YYNGEE. The CDR3 covers 17 residues. Trimming stripped 0 bases from V and 9 bases from J, with 24 bases between. The CDR3 region has the DNA TGTGCCAGCAGCGTAGCTCTCTTGTCAGACACTAACGGGAAAGCTTTCTTT. It codes for CASSVALLSDTNGKAFF.

This chain uses TRBV2 with TRBJ1-4; D is unclear. Germline V gene sequence: CDR1 SNHLY, CDR2 FYNNEI. The CDR3 is made up of 15 amino acids. V lost 4 bases, J lost 8 bases, and 17 bases lay in between. The DNA for the CDR3 is TGTGCCAGCAGTGCCTCGGATGAAAGCGAAGAAAAACTGTTTTTT. It encodes CASSASDESEEKLFF.